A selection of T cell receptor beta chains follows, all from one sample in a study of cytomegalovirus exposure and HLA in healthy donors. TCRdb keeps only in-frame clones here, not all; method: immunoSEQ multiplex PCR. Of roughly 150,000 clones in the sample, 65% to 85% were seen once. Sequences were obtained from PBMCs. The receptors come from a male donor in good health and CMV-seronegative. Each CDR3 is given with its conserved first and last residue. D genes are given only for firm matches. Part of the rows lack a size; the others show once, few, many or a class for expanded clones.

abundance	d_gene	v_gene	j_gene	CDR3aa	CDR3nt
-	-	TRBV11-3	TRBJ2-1	CASSPSRSWDEQFF	TGTGCCAGCAGCCCTAGCCGGAGCTGGGATGAGCAGTTCTTC
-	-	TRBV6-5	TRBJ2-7	CASSYTGGYVEYF	TGTGCCAGCAGTTATACTGGGGGCTATGTGGAGTACTTC
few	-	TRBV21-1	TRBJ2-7	CAENGGAQAYLYEQYF	TGTGCGGAAAATGGGGGGGCGCAGGCTTATCTATACGAGCAGTACTTC
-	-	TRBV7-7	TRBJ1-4	CASSLKLNEKLFF	TGTGCTAGCAGCTTGAAGCTTAATGAAAAACTGTTTTTT
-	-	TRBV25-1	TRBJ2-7	CASSEFIGGREYEQYF	TGTGCCAGCAGTGAATTTATCGGGGGGCGAGAGTACGAGCAGTACTTC
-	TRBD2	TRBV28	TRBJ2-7	CASRGASSGRVYEQYF	TGTGCCAGCAGAGGGGCGTCAAGCGGGAGGGTTTACGAGCAGTACTTC
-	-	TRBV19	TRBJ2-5	CASSRTHQETQYF	TGTGCCAGTAGCCGGACACATCAAGAGACCCAGTACTTC
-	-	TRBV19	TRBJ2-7	CASSIGGSEQYF	TGTGCCAGTAGTATAGGAGGCAGCGAGCAGTACTTC
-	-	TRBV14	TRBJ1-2	CASSLGEGGYTF	TGTGCCAGCAGCTTGGGGGAGGGTGGCTACACCTTC
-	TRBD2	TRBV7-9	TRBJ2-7	CASGGGSYEQYF	TGTGCCAGCGGGGGGGGCTCCTACGAGCAGTACTTC
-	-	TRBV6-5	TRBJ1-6	CASSPWGGSALHF	TGTGCCAGCAGCCCATGGGGGGGGTCGGCCCTCCACTTT
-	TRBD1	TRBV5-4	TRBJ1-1	CASSLDRGNTEAFF	TGTGCCAGCAGCTTGGACAGGGGGAACACTGAAGCTTTCTTT
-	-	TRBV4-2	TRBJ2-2	CASSQVSVTGELFF	TGTGCCAGCAGCCAAGTATCAGTCACCGGGGAGCTGTTTTTT
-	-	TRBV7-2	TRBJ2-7	CASSFRKGSDEQYF	TGTGCCAGCAGCTTCAGAAAGGGGTCGGACGAGCAGTACTTC
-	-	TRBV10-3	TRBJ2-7	CAISEALGLLTYEQYF	TGTGCCATCAGTGAGGCGCTAGGACTCCTCACCTACGAGCAGTACTTC
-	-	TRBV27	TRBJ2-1	CASRKIGSPEQFF	TGTGCCAGCAGGAAAATCGGGAGCCCCGAGCAGTTCTTC
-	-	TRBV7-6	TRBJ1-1	CASSLVVEATEAFF	TGTGCCAGCAGCTTAGTTGTGGAGGCCACTGAAGCTTTCTTT
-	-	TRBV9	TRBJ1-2	CASSPRGRVSYGYTF	TGTGCCAGCAGCCCGCGTGGGAGAGTGTCCTATGGCTACACCTTC
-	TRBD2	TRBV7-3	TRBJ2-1	CASSYPGASGRAEQFF	TGTGCCAGCAGCTACCCTGGGGCTAGCGGGAGAGCTGAGCAGTTCTTC
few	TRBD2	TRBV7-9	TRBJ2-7	CASSSLAGFGYEQYF	TGTGCCAGCAGCTCGTTAGCGGGATTCGGCTACGAGCAGTACTTC
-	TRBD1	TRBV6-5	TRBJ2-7	CASSTGFEQYF	TGTGCCAGCTCGACAGGGTTCGAGCAGTACTTC
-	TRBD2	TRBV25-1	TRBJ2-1	CASSEDLAGVEGVDEQFF	TGTGCCAGCAGTGAAGATCTAGCGGGAGTCGAAGGGGTCGATGAGCAGTTCTTC
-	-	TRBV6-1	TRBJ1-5	CASRNYRVKGQPQHF	TGTGCCAGCAGAAACTACAGGGTGAAGGGACAGCCCCAGCATTTT
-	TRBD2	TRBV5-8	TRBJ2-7	CASSLAAGTSENEQYF	TGTGCCAGCAGCTTGGCGGCCGGGACTAGCGAGAACGAGCAGTACTTC
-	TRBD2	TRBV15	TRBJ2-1	CATSRAPSGSYNEQFF	TGTGCCACCAGCAGAGCACCTAGCGGGTCCTACAATGAGCAGTTCTTC
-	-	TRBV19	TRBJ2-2	CASSIGAAGELFF	TGTGCCAGTAGTATAGGTGCGGCCGGGGAGCTGTTTTTT
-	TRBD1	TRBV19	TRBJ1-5	CASRGTGDQPQHF	TGTGCCAGTAGGGGGACAGGGGATCAGCCCCAGCATTTT
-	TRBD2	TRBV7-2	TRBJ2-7	CASSPGLAFHEQYF	TGTGCCAGCAGCCCAGGACTAGCGTTCCACGAGCAGTACTTC
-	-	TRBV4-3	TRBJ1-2	CASSQDREGYYGYTF	TGCGCCAGCAGCCAAGATCGCGAGGGTTACTATGGCTACACCTTC
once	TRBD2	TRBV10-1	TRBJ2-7	CASSESAGVDEQYF	TGCGCCAGCAGTGAGTCAGCGGGAGTGGACGAGCAGTACTTC
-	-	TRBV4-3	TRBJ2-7	CASSQSRGGVLWEQYF	TGCGCCAGCAGCCAGTCAAGGGGTGGGGTACTTTGGGAGCAGTACTTC
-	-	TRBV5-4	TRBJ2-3	CASLKWGTFQDTQYF	TGTGCCAGCCTAAAATGGGGGACTTTTCAAGATACGCAGTATTTT
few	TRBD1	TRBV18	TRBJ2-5	CASSRTGPQETQYF	TGTGCCAGCTCAAGGACAGGGCCCCAAGAGACCCAGTACTTC
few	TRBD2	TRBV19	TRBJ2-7	CASRPQLAASYEQYF	TGTGCCAGTAGACCGCAACTAGCGGCATCCTACGAGCAGTACTTC
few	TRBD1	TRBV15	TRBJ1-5	CATSRVQGGQPQHF	TGTGCCACCAGCAGAGTACAGGGGGGTCAGCCCCAGCATTTT
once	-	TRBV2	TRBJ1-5	CASRGQSNQPQHF	TGTGCCAGCAGGGGGCAAAGTAATCAGCCCCAGCATTTT
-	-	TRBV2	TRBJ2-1	CASSPSRGSYNEQFF	TGTGCCAGCAGCCCCTCCCGCGGCTCCTACAATGAGCAGTTCTTC
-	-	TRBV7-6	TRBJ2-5	CASSSHGETTETQYF	TGTGCCAGCAGCTCCCATGGGGAGACTACAGAGACCCAGTACTTC
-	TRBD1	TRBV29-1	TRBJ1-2	CSAPAGQGYGYTF	TGCAGCGCACCCGCGGGACAGGGCTATGGCTACACCTTC
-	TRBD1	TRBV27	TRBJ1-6	CASSERRGQVDSPLHF	TGTGCCAGCAGTGAACGGAGGGGACAGGTGGATTCACCCCTCCACTTT
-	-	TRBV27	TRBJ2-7	CASSFGRLYEQYF	TGTGCCAGCAGTTTTGGCAGGCTCTACGAGCAGTACTTC
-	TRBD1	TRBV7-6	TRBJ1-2	CASSLEPGTGVYTF	TGTGCCAGCAGCTTAGAGCCCGGGACAGGGGTTTACACCTTC
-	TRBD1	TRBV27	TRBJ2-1	CASSFGQGHYNEQFF	TGTGCCAGCAGTTTCGGACAGGGCCACTACAATGAGCAGTTCTTC